The rows below give T cell receptor beta chains drawn from one sample of a study of blood T cell repertoires in COVID-19. Some clones are missing from TCRdb's copy, which holds only in-frame ones; the method was immunoSEQ multiplex PCR. Found here are some 240,000 clones, around 84% of them singletons; the top ten hold under 8%. Sequenced material: PBMCs or T cells enriched from blood (not recorded which). The receptors shown here come from a woman aged 50 to 65 who had been exposed to COVID-19. The CDR3 runs from the conserved cysteine through the conserved F or W. D genes are given only for firm matches. Size values are once, few and many counts, or a class for expanded clones, and some rows have none.

d_call	clone_size	v_call	j_call	cdr3_aa	cdr3_nt
.	few	TRBV21-1	TRBJ1-5	CASSKVRGQVTVVGNQPQHF	TGTGCCAGCAGCAAAGTTAGGGGACAGGTGACCGTCGTGGGCAATCAGCCCCAGCATTTT
.	.	TRBV6-5	TRBJ1-1	CASSYARKNTEAFF	TGTGCCAGCAGTTACGCCAGAAAGAACACTGAAGCTTTCTTT
TRBD1	.	TRBV18	TRBJ2-7	CASSRQGSYEQYF	TGTGCCAGCTCACGACAGGGGTCCTACGAGCAGTACTTC
TRBD1	.	TRBV10-2	TRBJ1-5	CASRTGHGTGGNQPQHF	TGCGCCAGCAGGACCGGGCACGGGACAGGGGGCAATCAGCCCCAGCATTTT
.	.	TRBV12-5	TRBJ1-1	CASGLVVPRLQAFF	TGTGCTAGTGGTTTGGTGGTCCCCAGATTACAAGCTTTCTTT
.	.	TRBV29-1	TRBJ1-1	CSVLAGLQNTEAFF	TGCAGCGTTTTAGCGGGACTCCAGAACACTGAAGCTTTCTTT
.	.	TRBV20-1	TRBJ1-2	CSAHWAGGYTF	TGCAGTGCTCATTGGGCAGGCGGCTACACCTTC
.	.	TRBV11-2	TRBJ1-5	CASSGGVAQPQHF	TGTGCCAGCAGCGGGGGGGTCGCTCAGCCCCAGCATTTT
.	.	TRBV6-2/TRBV6-3	TRBJ2-3	CASSYSGALWGTDTQYF	TGTGCCAGCAGTTACTCGGGGGCTTTATGGGGCACAGATACGCAGTATTTT
.	.	TRBV11-3	TRBJ2-2	CASSPQFPGELFF	TGTGCCAGCAGCCCCCAGTTCCCCGGGGAGCTGTTTTTT
TRBD1	.	TRBV7-9	TRBJ1-1	CASRMDRGRRTEAFF	TGTGCCAGCAGGATGGACAGGGGGCGACGGACTGAAGCTTTCTTT
.	.	TRBV5-1	TRBJ1-2	CASSPSEGVVYGYTF	TGCGCCAGCTCCCCCTCGGAGGGAGTGGTTTATGGCTACACCTTC
TRBD1	few	TRBV9	TRBJ2-5	CASSARDREQETQYF	TGTGCCAGCAGCGCCAGGGACAGGGAACAAGAGACCCAGTACTTC
TRBD1	.	TRBV24-1	TRBJ1-1	CATSDPPGQLEAFF	TGTGCCACCAGTGATCCCCCGGGACAGCTCGAAGCTTTCTTT
TRBD1	once	TRBV6-5	TRBJ1-2	CASGPSFDRDYGYTF	TGTGCCAGCGGACCTTCCTTCGACAGGGACTATGGCTACACCTTC
.	.	TRBV6-1	TRBJ1-1	CASSESGRGLNTEAFF	TGTGCCAGCAGTGAATCGGGCAGGGGCCTGAACACTGAAGCTTTCTTT
.	.	TRBV9	TRBJ1-2	CASSETGISNYGYTF	TGTGCCAGCAGCGAGACAGGCATCTCTAACTATGGCTACACCTTC
.	.	TRBV6-4	TRBJ2-3	CASSDSLATDTQYF	TGTGCCAGCAGTGACAGCCTTGCCACAGATACGCAGTATTTT
.	.	TRBV3-1/TRBV3-2	TRBJ1-1	CASSQDGGFTEAFF	TGTGCCAGCAGCCAAGACGGGGGTTTCACTGAAGCTTTCTTT
.	.	TRBV28	TRBJ2-5	CASSGTPETQYF	TGTGCCAGCAGTGGGACTCCGGAGACCCAGTACTTC
.	.	TRBV28	TRBJ1-5	CASRDYREGQPQHF	TGTGCCAGCAGAGATTACAGGGAAGGTCAGCCCCAGCATTTT
.	.	TRBV4-3	TRBJ2-3	CASSQDRGASGGTQYF	TGCGCCAGCAGCCAAGATCGGGGGGCTAGCGGAGGTACGCAGTATTTT
TRBD1	.	TRBV7-3	TRBJ2-4	CASSSGTGTTLYF	TGTGCCAGCAGCTCGGGGACAGGGACTACCTTATACTTC
.	.	TRBV28	TRBJ2-7	CASSRSRGSYEQYF	TGTGCCAGCAGTCGCTCCAGGGGATCCTACGAGCAGTACTTC
.	.	TRBV4-3	TRBJ2-7	CASSQQGLGEQYF	TGCGCCAGCAGCCAACAGGGTTTGGGCGAGCAGTACTTC
.	.	TRBV5-4	TRBJ2-7	CASSLGGTAPYEQYF	TGTGCCAGCAGCTTGGGCGGGACAGCCCCCTACGAGCAGTACTTC
TRBD1	.	TRBV7-6	TRBJ1-1	CASSFGQGDTEAFF	TGTGCCAGCAGCTTCGGACAGGGGGACACTGAAGCTTTCTTT
.	.	TRBV5-1	TRBJ1-1	CASSLAQGLNTEAFF	TGCGCCAGCAGCTTGGCACAGGGTCTGAACACTGAAGCTTTCTTT
.	.	TRBV5-1	TRBJ1-5	CASPLRGGWQGNQPQHF	TGCGCCAGCCCCTTGCGGGGGGGCTGGCAGGGCAATCAGCCCCAGCATTTT
.	.	TRBV7-3	TRBJ2-5	CASSLGTTGGAQYF	TGTGCCAGCAGCTTAGGGACTACAGGGGGGGCCCAGTACTTC
.	.	TRBV10-3	TRBJ2-1	CAISEYGAANEQFF	TGTGCCATCAGTGAGTATGGGGCTGCCAATGAGCAGTTCTTC
.	.	TRBV7-2	TRBJ1-1	CASSSAPLFGTEAFF	TGTGCCAGCAGCTCCGCTCCACTGTTTGGCACTGAAGCTTTCTTT
TRBD2	.	TRBV7-3	TRBJ2-2	CASSLGPSGGHTGELFF	TGTGCCAGCAGCTTAGGACCTAGCGGGGGCCACACCGGGGAGCTGTTTTTT
.	.	TRBV14	TRBJ1-1	CASSLTRDTLNTEAFF	TGTGCCAGCAGCCTTACCCGGGACACCTTAAACACTGAAGCTTTCTTT
.	few	TRBV10-1	TRBJ2-2	CASSARLNTGELFF	TGCGCCAGCAGTGCCCGGTTGAACACCGGGGAGCTGTTTTTT
.	.	TRBV5-4	TRBJ2-7	CASSLGASAYEQYF	TGTGCCAGCAGCTTGGGAGCTAGCGCCTACGAGCAGTACTTC
.	.	TRBV10-1	TRBJ1-5	CASTSGVTSHRSNRAGDQPQHF	TGCGCCAGCACCAGCGGTGTCACCTCTCATAGGTCAAACAGGGCGGGCGATCAGCCCCAGCATTTT
.	.	TRBV9	TRBJ2-6	CASSVAGSGANVLTF	TGTGCCAGCAGCGTAGCGGGTAGCGGGGCCAACGTCCTGACTTTC
.	.	TRBV27	TRBJ1-3	CASSFAGAGNTIYF	TGTGCCAGCAGTTTTGCAGGTGCGGGAAACACCATATATTTT
TRBD1	.	TRBV4-1	TRBJ1-2	CASSPQRDREDGYTF	TGCGCCAGCAGCCCCCAACGGGACAGGGAGGATGGCTACACCTTC
.	.	TRBV5-1	TRBJ1-2	CASSPQARYGYTF	TGCGCCAGCAGCCCCCAGGCTCGCTATGGCTACACCTTC